The 29 T cell receptor beta chains below were found in one sample sequenced in a study of T cell repertoires in cytomegalovirus infection. Using its own MiXCR run on the reads, TCRdb lists one record per CDR3 protein. There are about 310,000 distinct CDR3 sequences in the sample; roughly 15% occur only once, and about 12% lies in the top ten. The sequencing input was PBMCs. These TCRs come from a human donor in good health (CMV status not recorded). Some clones in this sample may be carry-over from other donors' samples.

The V call is TRBV5-7, the J call TRBJ1-5; 8 bases match TRBD1. TRBV5-7 has ORF status, its function being uncertain. The CDR3 runs 17 residues. V was clipped by 2 bases and J by 5 bases; unmatched bases: 12. CDR3 sequence (DNA): TGTGCCAGCAGCTTACGGGTGGGACAGGAGAAGGATCAGCCCCAGCATTTT. Translation: CASSLRVGQEKDQPQHF.

This clonotype was seen a handful of times. A read error may account for a junction end that differs from germline. This chain joins TRBV7-8 and TRBJ2-2, with TRBD1 matching 7 bases. This CDR3 has 17 residues. CDR1 SGHVS and CDR2 FQNEAQ come from the germline V gene. CDR3 sequence reads: CASSLVDRVVNSGELFF. CDR3 in DNA: TGTGCCAGCAGCTTGGTCGACAGGGTCGTGAACAGCGGGGAGCTGTTTTTT. The full variable domain, completed using reference TRBV7-8 and TRBJ2-2, is GAGVSQSPRYKVAKRGQDVALRCDPISGHVSLFWYQQALGQGPEFLTYFQNEAQLDKSGLPSDRFFAERPEGSVSTLKIQRTQQEDSAVYLCASSLVDRVVNSGELFFGEGSRLTVL.

The CDR3 region has the DNA TGCGCCAGCAGCCACACTAGCGGGGGGTCCTACAATGAGCAGTTCTTC. Translating gives CASSHTSGGSYNEQFF. J is TRBJ2-1 and V is TRBV5-1, with TRBD2 matching 12 bases. Germline lookup yields CDR1 SGHRS and CDR2 YFSETQ. Unmatched junction bases numbered 3, after V lost 4 bases and J lost 1 base. This CDR3 has 16 amino acids.

This clonotype showed up many times. V usage is TRBV6-1 and J usage is TRBJ1-4; 7 bases agree with TRBD1. The CDR3 has 13 residues. Trimming cost V 6 bases and J 8 bases; bases outside gene matches: 6. Looked up from germline, CDR1 is MNHNS and CDR2 is SASEGT. In DNA form, the CDR3 reads TGTGCCAGCAGCTGGGTCAGGGGGGAAAAACTGTTTTTT. Translating gives CASSWVRGEKLFF.

The chain links TRBV6-6 to TRBJ1-5; the match to TRBD1 covers 7 bases. J gave up 5 bases and V 6 bases, and 13 bases lay outside the gene matches. Germline V lookup: CDR1 MNHNY, CDR2 SVGAGI (reference sequence). This CDR3 is built from 16 residues. CDR3 protein: CASSSVTGALYQPQHF. In DNA form, the CDR3 reads TGTGCCAGCAGCTCCGTTACAGGGGCCTTATATCAGCCCCAGCATTTT.

This clonotype came up many times. V usage is TRBV6-6 and J usage is TRBJ1-1, with D hard to call. Germline CDR1 reads MNHNY; CDR2 reads SVGAGI (reference sequence). There are 12 residues in the CDR3. The V end was cut by 2 bases, the J end by 1 base, with 2 bases between. The CDR3 nucleotides are TGTGCCAGCAGTTACCAGAACACTGAAGCTTTCTTT. Translation gives CASSYQNTEAFF.

V and J are TRBV20-1 and TRBJ1-3, with D perhaps TRBD1 (6 bases). This CDR3 spans 11 amino acids. The germline V gene has CDR1 DFQATT and CDR2 SNEGSKA (reference sequence). V was cut by 3 bases and J by 7 bases, with 7 bases left in between. The CDR3 coding sequence is TGCAGTGCTAGCCAGGGGAACACCATATATTTT. Translation gives CSASQGNTIYF.

Many counts were recorded for this clonotype. Here the CDR3 DNA reads TGTGCCAGCAGCTTAGCGGCCAGTAGCGGGGGCACTAGCGGGGCCAACGTCCTGACTTTC. This gives the protein CASSLAASSGGTSGANVLTF. This chain joins TRBV7-6 and TRBJ2-6, with 9 bases lining up with TRBD2. Germline V gives CDR1 SGHVS, CDR2 FNYEAQ. The CDR3 length is 20 residues. V lost 0 bases to trimming and J lost 4 bases; unmatched junction nucleotides: 13.

This sequence joins TRBV18 and TRBJ1-1; TRBD1 might be the D (6 bases). The CDR3 loop spans 18 amino acids. Trimming took off 1 base at V and 4 bases at J, with 22 bases between the two ends. The germline V gene encodes CDR1 KGHSH and CDR2 LQKENI. Here the CDR3 reads CASSPQELGAGGGTEAFF. The CDR3 bases are TGTGCCAGCTCACCACAGGAGTTGGGGGCTGGGGGTGGCACTGAAGCTTTCTTT.

V is TRBV6-5 and J is TRBJ2-3, with TRBD2 as a possible D gene (5 bases). The CDR3 runs to 14 residues. Trimming removed 5 bases at V and 2 bases at J, with 11 bases between. Germline lookup yields CDR1 MNHEY and CDR2 SVGAGI. In DNA, the CDR3 is TGTGCCAGCAGTGCGAGCGGAGCCACAGATACGCAGTATTTT. The encoded protein is CASSASGATDTQYF.

This clonotype turned up a few times. The chain carries TRBV5-6 and TRBJ2-4; D remains unclear. V lost 3 bases, J lost 0 bases, and 10 bases lay in between. This CDR3 region has 15 residues. CDR1 is SGHDT and CDR2 is YYEEEE in the germline V gene. The CDR3 loop reads CASSSQPLAKNIQYF. The CDR3, as DNA: TGTGCCAGCAGCTCCCAGCCCCTAGCCAAAAACATTCAGTACTTC.

The chain combines TRBV7-8 with TRBJ2-3; maybe TRBD2 (6 bases). The V end lost 1 base, the J end lost 3 bases, and 11 bases lay between the germline ends. The CDR3 loop spans 15 amino acids. Germline V CDR1 and CDR2: SGHVS, FQNEAQ. CDR3 in DNA: TGTGCCAGCAGCTTAGGGGGGACTGCGACAGATACGCAGTATTTT. This gives the protein CASSLGGTATDTQYF. The complete variable domain, with remaining parts taken from reference TRBV7-8 and TRBJ2-3, reads GAGVSQSPRYKVAKRGQDVALRCDPISGHVSLFWYQQALGQGPEFLTYFQNEAQLDKSGLPSDRFFAERPEGSVSTLKIQRTQQEDSAVYLCASSLGGTATDTQYFGPGTRLTVL.

V usage is TRBV4-1 and J usage is TRBJ2-7, with 9 bases that match TRBD1. The junction had 10 bases not matched to a gene; V was cut back by 4 bases and J by 3 bases. The CDR3 spans 16 residues. Germline V gives CDR1 MGHRA, CDR2 YSYEKL. CDR3 bases: TGCGCCAGCAGCCGGGAGGGACAGGGTAGCCACTACGAGCAGTACTTC. This gives the protein CASSREGQGSHYEQYF.

This clonotype has only a few counts. This chain uses TRBV4-1 with TRBJ1-2; D gene unclear. Germline V lookup: CDR1 MGHRA, CDR2 YSYEKL. The CDR3 runs to 15 residues. The germline V and J ends were trimmed by 0 bases and 0 bases, with 8 bases remaining between them. CDR3 residues: CASSQDSRANYGYTF. The CDR3, as DNA: TGCGCCAGCAGCCAAGATTCCAGAGCTAACTATGGCTACACCTTC.

This clonotype has just a few counts. The CDR3 coding sequence is TGTGCCAGCAGGACGACGGACCAACCGGGCTACGAGCAGTACTTC. It encodes CASRTTDQPGYEQYF. This chain joins TRBV6-6 and TRBJ2-7; D not certain. The germline CDR1 and CDR2 sequences are MNHNY and SVGAGI (reference sequence). V lost 6 bases and J 3 bases, leaving 18 bases between the germline ends. The CDR3 extends over 15 amino acids.

This clonotype occurred a few times. This sequence joins TRBV19 and TRBJ1-5; TRBD1 agrees at 9 bases. The junction had 6 bases not matched to a gene; V was cut back by 6 bases and J by 0 bases. The CDR3 covers 16 residues. From germline, CDR1 is LNHDA and CDR2 SQIVND (reference sequence). The CDR3 bases are TGTGCCAGTAGGGTCGGACAGGGGACTAGCAATCAGCCCCAGCATTTT. Protein product: CASRVGQGTSNQPQHF. Full variable domain (outside the CDR3, taken from reference TRBV19 and TRBJ1-5): DGGITQSPKYLFRKEGQNVTLSCEQNLNHDAMYWYRQDPGQGLRLIYYSQIVNDFQKGDIAEGYSVSREKKESFPLTVTSAQKNPTAFYLCASRVGQGTSNQPQHFGDGTRLSIL.

There are many counts of this clonotype. The V call is TRBV11-2, the J call TRBJ2-1; D not certain. Germline V gives CDR1 SGHAT, CDR2 FQNNGV. CDR3 length: 11 amino acids. V gave up 5 bases and J gave up 10 bases, with 9 bases separating them. The CDR3 spells CASSPAREQFF. As DNA, the CDR3 is TGTGCCAGCAGCCCCGCAAGGGAGCAGTTCTTC.

This clonotype has at least ten counts. The gene calls are TRBV6-5 and TRBJ2-1; D is ambiguous. From germline, CDR1 is MNHEY and CDR2 SVGAGI. With 0 bases removed from V and 5 bases from J, the gap between germline ends came to 14 bases. This CDR3 region has 16 residues. CDR3 sequence (DNA): TGTGCCAGCAGTTACTCGATATCCTGGGGAAACAATGAGCAGTTCTTC. Protein: CASSYSISWGNNEQFF.

This clonotype occurred a few times. The chain employs TRBV12-3 or TRBV12-4 and TRBJ2-5; D possibly uses TRBD1 or TRBD2 (5 bases each). Trimming removed 5 bases from V and 0 bases from J, with 13 bases in between. The CDR3 sequence is 15 residues long. The CDR3, as DNA: TGTGCCAGCAGTCCGGGACGGTTGTACCAAGAGACCCAGTACTTC. Translated: CASSPGRLYQETQYF.

The chain employs TRBV4-2 and TRBJ2-2, with D maybe TRBD1 (6 bases). This CDR3 contains 18 residues. The ends were cut back, 0 bases at V and 0 bases at J, with 14 bases in the middle. Germline V gene data show CDR1 as LGHNA and CDR2 as YNFKEQ. The CDR3 nucleotides are TGTGCCAGCAGCCAAGAAGGTTGGACAGCCGCGAACACCGGGGAGCTGTTTTTT. Translated: CASSQEGWTAANTGELFF.

The V gene is TRBV28, the J gene TRBJ1-1; the D is unclear. The CDR3 length is 15 residues. Trimming removed 2 bases from V and 1 base from J, with 11 bases in between. Germline CDR1 MDHEN, CDR2 SYDVKM. The CDR3 DNA is TGTGCCAGCAGTTTAGGTGGAGGCCCGAACACTGAAGCTTTCTTT. The encoded protein is CASSLGGGPNTEAFF.

The chain has TRBV18 and TRBJ2-2; TRBD1 is a possible D gene (5 bases). The length of the CDR3 is 16 residues. Germline V gives CDR1 KGHSH, CDR2 LQKENI. Trimming stripped 6 bases from V and 0 bases from J, with 14 bases between. CDR3 in DNA: TGTGCCAGCTCGCAACGGACACAGACGAACACCGGGGAGCTGTTTTTT. This gives the protein CASSQRTQTNTGELFF.

The chain has TRBV6-5 and TRBJ2-3, with 7 bases that match TRBD1. Germline CDR1 MNHEY, CDR2 SVGAGI. The CDR3 is 17 amino acids. The V gene end was trimmed by 8 bases and the J gene end by 0 bases; junction bases not matched to a gene: 14. Here the CDR3 reads CASESRGTSKSTDTQYF. The DNA of the CDR3 is TGTGCCAGCGAAAGCAGGGGGACCTCCAAAAGCACAGATACGCAGTATTTT.

This chain joins TRBV13 and TRBJ2-3; unclear D gene. The ends were cut back, 5 bases at V and 4 bases at J, with 10 bases in the middle. Germline V gene sequence: CDR1 PRHDT, CDR2 FYEKMQ (reference sequence). CDR3 length: 13 amino acids. CDR3 bases: TGTGCCAGCAGCGTTCTCCCCGCAGATACGCAGTATTTT. Its protein product is CASSVLPADTQYF.

In DNA, the CDR3 is TGTGCCAGCAGTTCCAGCGGGGGGGCTTGGAATGAGCAGTTCTTC. Protein sequence: CASSSSGGAWNEQFF. The chain has TRBV27 and TRBJ2-1; 10 bases are shared with TRBD2. V gave up 4 bases and J gave up 7 bases; unmatched junction bases: 7. This CDR3 region has 15 residues. CDR1 MNHEY and CDR2 SMNVEV come from the germline V gene (reference sequence).

J is TRBJ2-3 and V is TRBV10-3; 11 nucleotides agree with TRBD1. The CDR3 loop spans 16 amino acids. V lost 6 bases and J lost 2; bases outside the gene matches: 7. Per the germline V gene, CDR1 is ENHRY and CDR2 is SYGVKD. This CDR3 is CAIRDRGPGVTDTQYF. CDR3 in DNA: TGTGCCATCAGGGACAGGGGGCCCGGAGTCACAGATACGCAGTATTTT.

This clonotype was counted between two and nine times. V gene TRBV5-4 combines with J gene TRBJ2-5; no clear D. V lost 0 bases and J 5 bases, leaving 11 bases between the germline ends. The CDR3 extends over 14 amino acids. The V gene's germline CDR1 is SGHNT and CDR2 YYREEE (reference sequence). The CDR3 reads CASSLGTGWETQYF. DNA of the CDR3: TGTGCCAGCAGCTTGGGGACCGGTTGGGAGACCCAGTACTTC.

In its sample, this clonotype was seen many times. The V call is TRBV5-5, the J call TRBJ2-7; D ambiguous. The CDR3 is 15 amino acids. V lost 7 bases, J lost 5 bases, and 22 bases lay in between. Germline CDR1 SGHKS, CDR2 YYEKEE (reference sequence). In DNA form, the CDR3 reads TGTGCCAGCCTACCATACGGTGGTTCCAACAACGAGCAGTACTTC. This encodes CASLPYGGSNNEQYF.

This clonotype showed up just a few times. The chain couples TRBV15 to TRBJ2-7; 7 bases map to TRBD1. Germline V lookup: CDR1 LNHNV, CDR2 YYDKDF (reference sequence). The CDR3 consists of 15 residues. V lost 5 bases, J lost 2 bases, and 9 bases stayed unmatched. The CDR3 loop reads CATSFRGRGTYEQYF. The DNA of the CDR3 is TGTGCCACCAGCTTTAGGGGCAGGGGGACCTACGAGCAGTACTTC.